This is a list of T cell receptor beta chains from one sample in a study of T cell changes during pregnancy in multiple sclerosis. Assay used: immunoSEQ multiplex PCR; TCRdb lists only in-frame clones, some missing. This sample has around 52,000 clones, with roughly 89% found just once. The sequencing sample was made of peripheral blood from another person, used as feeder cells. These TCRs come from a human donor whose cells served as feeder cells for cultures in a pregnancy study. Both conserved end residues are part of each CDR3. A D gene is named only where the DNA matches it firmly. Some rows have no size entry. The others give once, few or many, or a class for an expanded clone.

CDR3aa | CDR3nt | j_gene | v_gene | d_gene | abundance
CASSPERTGGFIADGYTF | TGTGCCAGCAGCCCCGAGCGGACAGGGGGCTTTATAGCCGATGGCTACACCTTC | TRBJ1-2 | TRBV4-2 | TRBD1 | NA
CASSYKTATEAFF | TGTGCCAGCAGTTACAAGACAGCCACTGAAGCTTTCTTT | TRBJ1-1 | TRBV6-5 | NA | NA
CASPGQGAGEQFF | TGTGCCTCCCCGGGACAGGGGGCAGGGGAGCAGTTCTTC | TRBJ2-1 | TRBV30 | TRBD1 | NA
CASSRTGNLNTEAFF | TGTGCCAGCTCCCGGACGGGAAATCTGAACACTGAAGCTTTCTTT | TRBJ1-1 | TRBV18 | NA | NA
CASSVASPGSPGYEQYF | TGTGCCAGCAGCGTAGCCTCGCCGGGCTCCCCCGGCTACGAGCAGTACTTC | TRBJ2-7 | TRBV9 | NA | few
CAISEWDSYSNQPQHF | TGTGCCATCAGTGAATGGGACAGCTATAGCAATCAGCCCCAGCATTTT | TRBJ1-5 | TRBV10-3 | TRBD1 | NA
CATSRDRAGAIQYF | TGTGCCACCAGCAGAGATCGTGCGGGAGCTATTCAGTACTTC | TRBJ2-4 | TRBV15 | TRBD2 | NA
CAISDFGEKGEAFF | TGTGCCATCAGTGATTTTGGGGAAAAGGGTGAAGCTTTCTTT | TRBJ1-1 | TRBV10-3 | NA | NA
CASSSLAGGSDTQYF | TGTGCCAGCAGCTCGCTAGCGGGGGGCAGTGATACGCAGTATTTT | TRBJ2-3 | TRBV7-9 | TRBD2 | NA
CASSYSWGWGEQYF | TGTGCCAGCAGTTACTCGTGGGGGTGGGGCGAGCAGTACTTC | TRBJ2-7 | TRBV6-5 | NA | NA
CASSLGYYGYTF | TGTGCCAGCAGCTTAGGGTACTATGGCTACACCTTC | TRBJ1-2 | TRBV7-9 | NA | NA
CASSLGGRGYTF | TGTGCCAGCAGCTTAGGGGGCCGAGGCTACACCTTC | TRBJ1-2 | TRBV7-9 | NA | NA
CASSLTTGVPTEAFF | TGTGCCAGCAGTCTAACAACAGGGGTCCCCACTGAAGCTTTCTTT | TRBJ1-1 | TRBV27 | TRBD1 | NA
CASSPWDGSYEQYF | TGTGCCAGCTCACCATGGGACGGATCCTACGAGCAGTACTTC | TRBJ2-7 | TRBV18 | NA | NA
CAIGTGSNEKLFF | TGTGCCATCGGGACAGGGTCGAATGAAAAACTGTTTTTT | TRBJ1-4 | TRBV10-3 | TRBD1 | NA
CASSPTTLSTDTQYF | TGTGCCAGCAGTCCAACCACACTCAGCACAGATACGCAGTATTTT | TRBJ2-3 | TRBV2 | NA | NA
CASSLVTSTEQYF | TGTGCCAGCAGCTTAGTGACGTCAACCGAGCAGTACTTC | TRBJ2-7 | TRBV7-2 | NA | NA
CASSLYRGLVETQYF | TGTGCCAGCAGCTTATACAGGGGGCTCGTCGAGACCCAGTACTTC | TRBJ2-5 | TRBV11-2 | TRBD1 | NA
CASSIIAGTSRADTQYF | TGTGCCAGCAGCATAATTGCCGGGACTAGTCGAGCAGATACGCAGTATTTT | TRBJ2-3 | TRBV11-2 | TRBD2 | NA
CAWTSGGRNEKLFF | TGTGCCTGGACTTCCGGGGGACGGAATGAAAAACTGTTTTTT | TRBJ1-4 | TRBV30 | NA | NA
CASSQDRGSGRETQYF | TGTGCCAGCAGCCAAGATAGGGGGAGCGGGCGGGAGACCCAGTACTTC | TRBJ2-5 | TRBV4-2 | NA | NA
CASSQPRPQTGELFF | TGCGCCAGCAGCCAGCCCCGGCCTCAAACCGGGGAGCTGTTTTTT | TRBJ2-2 | TRBV4-3 | NA | NA
CASSYSTDPDNEQFF | TGTGCCAGCAGTTACTCGACGGACCCTGACAATGAGCAGTTCTTC | TRBJ2-1 | TRBV6-5 | NA | NA
CASRQVPSSPLHF | TGCGCCAGCAGACAGGTCCCCAGTTCACCCCTCCACTTT | TRBJ1-6 | TRBV4-3 | NA | NA
CASSNPPSGYTF | TGTGCCAGCAGTAACCCCCCTAGCGGCTACACCTTC | TRBJ1-2 | TRBV6-6 | NA | NA
CASSLPWGGSGANVLTF | TGTGCCAGCAGCTTGCCCTGGGGCGGCTCTGGGGCCAACGTCCTGACTTTC | TRBJ2-6 | TRBV5-6 | NA | NA
CASSPGRQGPYEQYF | TGTGCCAGCAGCCCCGGACGACAAGGGCCCTACGAGCAGTACTTC | TRBJ2-7 | TRBV5-4 | NA | NA
CASSIAQGGETQYF | TGTGCCAGTAGTATAGCGCAGGGCGGGGAGACCCAGTACTTC | TRBJ2-5 | TRBV19 | NA | NA
CASSPGRDTQYF | TGCGCCAGCAGCCCGGGGAGAGATACGCAGTATTTT | TRBJ2-3 | TRBV5-1 | NA | NA
CASSFDRGVEKLFF | TGTGCCAGCAGCTTCGACAGGGGGGTAGAAAAACTGTTTTTT | TRBJ1-4 | TRBV5-6 | TRBD1 | NA
CASSPNGGSGDIQYF | TGTGCCAGCAGCCCCAATGGCGGTTCTGGTGACATTCAGTACTTC | TRBJ2-4 | TRBV4-2 | NA | NA
CASSLVVQETQYF | TGTGCCAGCAGCTTGGTGGTTCAAGAGACCCAGTACTTC | TRBJ2-5 | TRBV7-8 | NA | NA
CASKLGRDTQYF | TGTGCCAGTAAACTCGGAAGAGATACGCAGTATTTT | TRBJ2-3 | TRBV9 | NA | NA
CASSLESGHLNQPQHF | TGTGCCAGCAGCTTAGAAAGTGGACACCTCAATCAGCCCCAGCATTTT | TRBJ1-5 | TRBV7-8 | NA | few
CASETGDGQPQHF | TGTGCCAGCGAGACGGGGGACGGGCAGCCCCAGCATTTT | TRBJ1-5 | TRBV6-6 | NA | NA
CASSSGTGATGELFF | TGTGCCAGCAGTTCCGGGACAGGAGCGACCGGGGAGCTGTTTTTT | TRBJ2-2 | TRBV5-4 | TRBD1 | once
CASSVALGGNGSPLHF | TGTGCCAGCAGCGTAGCGTTAGGGGGGAACGGTTCACCCCTCCACTTT | TRBJ1-6 | TRBV9 | NA | NA
CASSGTPFYNSPLHF | TGTGCCAGCAGCGGGACACCCTTCTATAATTCACCCCTCCACTTT | TRBJ1-6 | TRBV7-9 | NA | NA
CASSIAAPYEQYF | TGTGCCAGTAGTATCGCAGCCCCCTACGAGCAGTACTTC | TRBJ2-7 | TRBV19 | NA | once
CSVEEGTSNEQFF | TGCAGCGTTGAAGAAGGGACCAGCAATGAGCAGTTCTTC | TRBJ2-1 | TRBV29-1 | NA | few
CASSRGTASNQPQHF | TGTGCCAGCAGCAGGGGGACAGCGAGCAATCAGCCCCAGCATTTT | TRBJ1-5 | TRBV5-4 | TRBD1 | NA
CASSPRGNREQPQHF | TGTGCCAGCTCACCACGGGGAAACAGGGAGCAGCCCCAGCATTTT | TRBJ1-5 | TRBV18 | NA | NA
CASSDQGNYGYTF | TGTGCCAGCAGTGACCAGGGGAACTATGGCTACACCTTC | TRBJ1-2 | TRBV2 | NA | NA
CASSLRGGGEAFF | TGTGCCAGCAGCTTACGGGGCGGCGGTGAAGCTTTCTTT | TRBJ1-1 | TRBV7-3 | NA | NA
CASSSLHF | TGTGCCAGCAGTTCCCTCCACTTT | TRBJ1-6 | TRBV6-5 | NA | NA
CASSPRIALTNEQFF | TGTGCCAGCAGCCCCCGTATAGCCCTCACCAATGAGCAGTTCTTC | TRBJ2-1 | TRBV27 | NA | few
CASRPGLAGGLAKNIQYF | TGTGCCAGCAGGCCGGGACTAGCGGGAGGGTTGGCCAAAAACATTCAGTACTTC | TRBJ2-4 | TRBV27 | TRBD2 | NA
CASSQQGNTEAFF | TGTGCCAGCAGTCAGCAGGGGAACACTGAAGCTTTCTTT | TRBJ1-1 | TRBV6-1 | NA | NA
CASSFRTGRTGELFF | TGTGCCAGCAGCTTCCGGACAGGCAGAACCGGGGAGCTGTTTTTT | TRBJ2-2 | TRBV5-4 | TRBD1 | NA
CASSQDGEARLVTLFEQFF | TGCGCCAGCAGCCAAGATGGAGAGGCTCGACTAGTTACTCTATTCGAGCAGTTCTTC | TRBJ2-1 | TRBV4-1 | NA | NA
CASSPTLSGREQFF | TGTGCCAGCAGCCCAACACTTAGCGGGAGAGAGCAGTTCTTC | TRBJ2-1 | TRBV11-3 | TRBD2 | NA
CASSFRGGVAYEQYF | TGTGCCAGCAGCTTTAGGGGCGGGGTCGCCTACGAGCAGTACTTC | TRBJ2-7 | TRBV11-3 | NA | NA
CASSSEVHQPQHF | TGTGCCAGCAGTTCGGAGGTTCATCAGCCCCAGCATTTT | TRBJ1-5 | TRBV27 | NA | NA
CASSPNSGQSYEQYF | TGTGCCAGCAGCCCTAATTCGGGACAGAGCTACGAGCAGTACTTC | TRBJ2-7 | TRBV5-4 | TRBD1 | once
CATSRARRGGETQYF | TGTGCCACCAGCAGGGCCCGCCGGGGCGGAGAGACCCAGTACTTC | TRBJ2-5 | TRBV15 | NA | NA
CASSPAPSGAEAFF | TGTGCCAGCAGCCCGGCCCCTTCGGGGGCTGAAGCTTTCTTT | TRBJ1-1 | TRBV5-8 | NA | NA
CASSPLGQQGVGNQPQHF | TGTGCCAGCTCACCCTTGGGACAGCAGGGGGTAGGGAATCAGCCCCAGCATTTT | TRBJ1-5 | TRBV18 | TRBD1 | NA
CASSLSTGPQSGEQYF | TGTGCCAGCAGCCTTTCAACCGGGCCTCAGTCGGGCGAGCAGTACTTC | TRBJ2-7 | TRBV9 | NA | few